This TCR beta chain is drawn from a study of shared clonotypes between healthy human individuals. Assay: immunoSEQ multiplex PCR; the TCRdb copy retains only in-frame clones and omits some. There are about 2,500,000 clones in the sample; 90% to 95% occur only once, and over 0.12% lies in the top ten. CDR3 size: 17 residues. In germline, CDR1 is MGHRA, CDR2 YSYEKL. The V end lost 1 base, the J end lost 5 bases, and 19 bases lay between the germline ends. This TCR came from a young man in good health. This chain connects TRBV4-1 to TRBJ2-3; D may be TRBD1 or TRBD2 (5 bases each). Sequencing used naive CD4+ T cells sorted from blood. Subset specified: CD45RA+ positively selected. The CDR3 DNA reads TGCGCCAGCAGCCAAGGGCGCTTCGGGGCTAAATTAGATACGCAGTATTTT. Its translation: CASSQGRFGAKLDTQYF.